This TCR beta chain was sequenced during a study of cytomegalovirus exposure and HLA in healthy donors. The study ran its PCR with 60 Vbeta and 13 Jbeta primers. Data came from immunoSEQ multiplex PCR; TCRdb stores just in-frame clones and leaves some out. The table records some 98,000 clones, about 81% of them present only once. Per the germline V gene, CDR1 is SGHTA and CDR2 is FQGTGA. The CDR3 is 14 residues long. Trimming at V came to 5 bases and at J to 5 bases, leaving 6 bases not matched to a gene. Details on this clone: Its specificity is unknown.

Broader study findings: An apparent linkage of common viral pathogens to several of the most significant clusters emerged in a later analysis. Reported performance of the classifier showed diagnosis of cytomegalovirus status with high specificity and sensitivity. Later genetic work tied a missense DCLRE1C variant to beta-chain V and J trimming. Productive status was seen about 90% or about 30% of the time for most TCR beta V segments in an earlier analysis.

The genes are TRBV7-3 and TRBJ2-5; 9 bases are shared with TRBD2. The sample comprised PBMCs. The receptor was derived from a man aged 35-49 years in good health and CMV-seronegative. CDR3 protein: CASSRTSESETQYF. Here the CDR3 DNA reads TGTGCCAGCAGCCGGACTAGCGAGAGCGAGACCCAGTACTTC.